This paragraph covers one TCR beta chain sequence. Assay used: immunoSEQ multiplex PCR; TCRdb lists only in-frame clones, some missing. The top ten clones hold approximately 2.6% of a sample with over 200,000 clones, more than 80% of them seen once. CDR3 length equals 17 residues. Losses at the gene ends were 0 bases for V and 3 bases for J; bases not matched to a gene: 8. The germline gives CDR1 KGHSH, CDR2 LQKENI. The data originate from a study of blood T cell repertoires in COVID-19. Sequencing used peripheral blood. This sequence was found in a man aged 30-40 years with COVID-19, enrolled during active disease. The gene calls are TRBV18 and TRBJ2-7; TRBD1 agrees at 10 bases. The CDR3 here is CASSPPLRDRGIYEQYF. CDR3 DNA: TGTGCCAGCTCACCACCTCTCCGGGACAGGGGAATCTACGAGCAGTACTTC.